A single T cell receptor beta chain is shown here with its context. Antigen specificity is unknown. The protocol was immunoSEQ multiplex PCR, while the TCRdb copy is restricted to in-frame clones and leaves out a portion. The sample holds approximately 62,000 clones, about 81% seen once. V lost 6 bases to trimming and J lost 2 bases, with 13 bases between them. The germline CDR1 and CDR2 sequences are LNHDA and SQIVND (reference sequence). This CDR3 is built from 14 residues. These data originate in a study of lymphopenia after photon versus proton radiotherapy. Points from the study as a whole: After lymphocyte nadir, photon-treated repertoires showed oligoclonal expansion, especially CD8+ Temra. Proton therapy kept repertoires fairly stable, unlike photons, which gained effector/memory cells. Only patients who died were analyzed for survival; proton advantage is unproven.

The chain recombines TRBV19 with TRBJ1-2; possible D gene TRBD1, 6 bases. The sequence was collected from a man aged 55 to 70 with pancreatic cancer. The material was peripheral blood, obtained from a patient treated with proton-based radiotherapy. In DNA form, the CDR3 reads TGTGCCAGTAGCTCAGTGGGGGCGAACTATGGCTACACCTTC. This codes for CASSSVGANYGYTF.